This T cell receptor (beta chain) was captured by sequencing in a study of beta chain features in type 1 diabetes (dated by TCRdb to 2016 to 2018). Turning to the overall study: No differences in mean age, gender distribution, total cell number or subset yield were found between patients and healthy donors. Across all samples, 90 million to 130 million sorted cells were examined, and cell number per subset correlated strongly with RNA yield. Regulatory and stem cell-like memory subsets were obtained from only 8 patients and roughly 8 healthy donors, while naive and central memory subsets were obtained from all 30 or so donors. In the study, recently diagnosed type 1 diabetes patients and matched healthy donors were compared on the TCRB repertoires of their sorted circulating CD4+ T cell subsets.

This clone came up many times. Its antigen is not yet known. It has no much larger one-base neighbor in the sample; base qualities were not kept. On the study overall, not on this receptor specifically: Patients with type 1 diabetes made fewer insertions and deleted more nucleotides at VDJ recombination sites, implying thymic rearrangement abnormalities. Type 1 diabetes patients showed a moderate but significant shortening of TCRB CDR3 length in all four CD4+ subsets. Because cDNA rather than genomic DNA was sequenced, highly expressing activated cells could have been over-represented, although no difference in activation and CD3 levels was found between groups. HLA sub-analyses involved small numbers of individuals, so any influence of HLA type on TCRB rearrangement remained unresolved. The naive, central memory and regulatory TCRB repertoires appeared to resemble one another more closely among patients than among healthy donors. Shorter templates might be favored by PCR, yet because patient and control samples were amplified and corrected together, any such skew would affect both groups equally.

Sequences LNHNV (CDR1) and YYDKDF (CDR2) are obtained from the germline V gene (reference sequence). Deletion took 4 bases off V and 9 bases off J, with a span of 13 bases between the germline ends. Including the terminal cysteine and phenylalanine, the CDR3 comprises 13 residues. Just the 39-base CDR3 DNA is kept, in frame starting at base 1. All of the isolated RNA was reverse transcribed with the High Capacity cDNA Reverse Transcription Kit, so expressed TCRB transcripts were sequenced. Deep immunoSEQ sequencing was performed on naive, central memory and regulatory T cell samples, with an average of roughly 3.6 million total reads per sample. Sorted cells were lysed in RLT buffer and RNA was extracted with DNase-treated RNeasy Micro or Mini kits, depending on cell number. To prevent cross-contamination, each cell subset was processed individually, whereas patient and healthy donor samples were processed jointly. Using the immunoSEQ multiplex PCR, TCRB sequences were amplified from cDNA into 87-bp fragments spanning the CDR3 region. Sequencing of the amplicons was done on the Illumina HiSeq platform. The original pipeline was this. Synthetic template baselines were used to correct PCR bias computationally, reads within Hamming distance 2 were collapsed, and singletons that could not be merged were discarded. By aligning reads against IMGT, V, D and J genes, CDR3 length, and insertions or deletions at six rearrangement sites were assigned. Within each subset, clonotype counts were normalized to sorted cell number, and only after that were true diversity and Gini coefficients computed with the tcR R package. Repertoire sharing was quantified using the overlap coefficient calculated on TCRB nucleotide sequences. This is the immuneACCESS table as TCRdb keeps it, with only in-frame sequences that have V and J called. A part of the clones is gone; compared with another copy, unresolved V genes explain less than half, and the rest is unexplained. V and J calls and clone size are copied from that table; D and trimming were computed from the DNA. The sample table lists 240,000 or so clones, 25% to 30% of them with a count of one. Roughly 4% of the sample goes to the ten largest clones.

Each donor gave one peripheral blood draw, approximately 100 mL on average, collected into heparinised tubes. A BD FACSAria II was used to sort naive, central memory, regulatory and stem cell-like memory CD4+ T cells with a panel that included CD45RO, CCR7, CD25, CD127, CD95 and CD27. Every sorted population had a purity above 95%. Right away, PBMCs were isolated by Lymphoprep density gradient centrifugation and were stained directly, with no culture step. To minimize batch effects, samples were stained and sorted in pairs, one healthy donor with one patient per experiment. What was sequenced was central memory CD4+ T cells from blood. The V and J segments used are TRBV15 and TRBJ2-1; a tentative D call is TRBD1 (6 bases match). This clonotype was obtained from a man aged 30-40 years in good health. The CDR3 amino acid sequence is: CATSKNRESEQFF. The nucleotides read TGTGCCACCAGCAAAAACAGGGAGAGTGAGCAGTTCTTC.